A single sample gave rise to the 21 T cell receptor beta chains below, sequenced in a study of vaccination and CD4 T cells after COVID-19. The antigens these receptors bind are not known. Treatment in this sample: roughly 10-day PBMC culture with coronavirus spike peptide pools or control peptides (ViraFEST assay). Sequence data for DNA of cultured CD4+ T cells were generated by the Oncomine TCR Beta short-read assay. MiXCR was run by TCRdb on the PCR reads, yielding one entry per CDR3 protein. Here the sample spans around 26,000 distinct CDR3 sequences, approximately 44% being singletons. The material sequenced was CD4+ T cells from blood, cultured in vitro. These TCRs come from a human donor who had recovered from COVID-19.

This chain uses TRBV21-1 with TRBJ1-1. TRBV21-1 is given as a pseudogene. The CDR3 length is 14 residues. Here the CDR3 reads CASSRQALCTEAFF. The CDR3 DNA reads TGTGCCAGCAGCAGGCAAGCATTATGTACTGAAGCTTTCTTT.

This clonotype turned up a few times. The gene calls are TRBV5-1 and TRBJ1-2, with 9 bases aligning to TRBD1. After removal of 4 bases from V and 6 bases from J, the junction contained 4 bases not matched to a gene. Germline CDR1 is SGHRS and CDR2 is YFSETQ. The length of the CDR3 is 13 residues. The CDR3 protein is CASSEGQGHGYTF. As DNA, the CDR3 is TGCGCCAGCAGCGAGGGACAGGGTCATGGCTACACCTTC.

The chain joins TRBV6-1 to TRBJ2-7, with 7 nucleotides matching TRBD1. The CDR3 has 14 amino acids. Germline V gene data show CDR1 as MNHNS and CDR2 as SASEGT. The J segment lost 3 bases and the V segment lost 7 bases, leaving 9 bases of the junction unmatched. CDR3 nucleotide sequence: TGTGCCAGCAATTTCAGAGGACAGGTCTACGAGCAGTACTTC. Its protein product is CASNFRGQVYEQYF.

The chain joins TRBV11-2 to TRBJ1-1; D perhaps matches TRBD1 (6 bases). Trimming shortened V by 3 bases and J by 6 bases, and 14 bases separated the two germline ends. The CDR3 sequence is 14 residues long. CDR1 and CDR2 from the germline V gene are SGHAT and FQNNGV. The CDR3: CASSFRGGAAEAFF. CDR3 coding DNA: TGTGCCAGCAGCTTCCGAGGGGGGGCAGCTGAAGCTTTCTTT.

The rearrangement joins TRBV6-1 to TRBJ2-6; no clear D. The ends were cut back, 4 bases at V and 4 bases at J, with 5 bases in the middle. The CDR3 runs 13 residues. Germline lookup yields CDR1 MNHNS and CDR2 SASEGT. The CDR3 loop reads CASSGQGANVLTF. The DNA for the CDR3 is TGTGCCAGCAGTGGTCAAGGGGCCAACGTCCTGACTTTC.

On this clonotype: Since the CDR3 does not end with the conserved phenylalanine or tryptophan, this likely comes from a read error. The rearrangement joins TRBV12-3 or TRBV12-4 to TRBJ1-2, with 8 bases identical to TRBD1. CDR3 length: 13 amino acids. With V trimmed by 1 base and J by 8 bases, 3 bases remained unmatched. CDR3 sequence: CASSLGQGTGYTS. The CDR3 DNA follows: TGTGCCAGCAGTTTAGGACAGGGGACCGGCTACACCTCC.

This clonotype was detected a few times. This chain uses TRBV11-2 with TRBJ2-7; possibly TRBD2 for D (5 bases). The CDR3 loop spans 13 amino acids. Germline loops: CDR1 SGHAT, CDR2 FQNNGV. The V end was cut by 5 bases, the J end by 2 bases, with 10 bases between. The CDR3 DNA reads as TGTGCCAGCAGCCCTTTGCGGGCCTACGAGCAGTACTTC. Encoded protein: CASSPLRAYEQYF.

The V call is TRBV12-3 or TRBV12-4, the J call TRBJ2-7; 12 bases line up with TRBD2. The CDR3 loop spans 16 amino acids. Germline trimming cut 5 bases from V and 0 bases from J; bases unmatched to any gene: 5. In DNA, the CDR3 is TGTGCCAGCAGTATCTCTAGCGGGGGGGCCTCCTACGAGCAGTACTTC. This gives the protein CASSISSGGASYEQYF.

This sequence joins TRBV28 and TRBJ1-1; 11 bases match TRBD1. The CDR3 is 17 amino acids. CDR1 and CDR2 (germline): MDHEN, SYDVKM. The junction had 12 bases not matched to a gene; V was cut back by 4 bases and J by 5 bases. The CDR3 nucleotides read TGTGCCAGCAGTTCCGTCCACGTCGGACAGGGGGCGACTGAAGCTTTCTTT. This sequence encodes CASSSVHVGQGATEAFF.

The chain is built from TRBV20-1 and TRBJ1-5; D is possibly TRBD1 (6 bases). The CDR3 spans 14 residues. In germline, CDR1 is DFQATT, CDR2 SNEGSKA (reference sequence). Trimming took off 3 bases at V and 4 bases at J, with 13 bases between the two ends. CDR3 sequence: CSASRRQVNQPQHF. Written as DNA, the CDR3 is TGCAGTGCTAGTCGGAGACAGGTAAATCAGCCCCAGCATTTT.

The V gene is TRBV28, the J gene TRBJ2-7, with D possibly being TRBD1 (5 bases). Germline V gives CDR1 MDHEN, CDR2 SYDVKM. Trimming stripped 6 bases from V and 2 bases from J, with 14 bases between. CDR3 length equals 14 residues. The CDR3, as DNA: TGTGCCAGCAGCCGGACGACAGATCCCTACGAGCAGTACTTC. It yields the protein CASSRTTDPYEQYF.

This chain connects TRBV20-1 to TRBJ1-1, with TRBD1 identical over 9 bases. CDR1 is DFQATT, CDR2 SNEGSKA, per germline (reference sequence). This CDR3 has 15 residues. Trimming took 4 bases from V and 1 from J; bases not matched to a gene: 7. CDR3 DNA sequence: TGCAGTGCTATCCACAGGGGGCCAGAGAACACTGAAGCTTTCTTT. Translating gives CSAIHRGPENTEAFF.

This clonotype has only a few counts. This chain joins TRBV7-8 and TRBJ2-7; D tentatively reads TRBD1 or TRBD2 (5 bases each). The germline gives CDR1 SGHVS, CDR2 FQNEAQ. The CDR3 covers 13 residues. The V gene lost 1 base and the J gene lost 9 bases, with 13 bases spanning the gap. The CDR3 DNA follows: TGTGCCAGCAGCTTAGTAGGGGAGACTGGGCAGTACTTC. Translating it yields CASSLVGETGQYF.

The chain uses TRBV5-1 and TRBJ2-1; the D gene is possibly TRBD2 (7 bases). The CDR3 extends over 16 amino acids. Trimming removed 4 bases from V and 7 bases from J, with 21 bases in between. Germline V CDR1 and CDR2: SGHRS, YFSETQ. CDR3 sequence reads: CASSPAQGGISNEQFF. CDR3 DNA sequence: TGCGCCAGCAGCCCGGCACAGGGAGGGATTAGTAATGAGCAGTTCTTC. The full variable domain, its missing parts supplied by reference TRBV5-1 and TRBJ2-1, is KAGVTQTPRYLIKTRGQQVTLSCSPISGHRSVSWYQQTPGQGLQFLFEYFSETQRNKGNFPGRFSGRQFSNSRSEMNVSTLELGDSALYLCASSPAQGGISNEQFFGPGTRLTVL.

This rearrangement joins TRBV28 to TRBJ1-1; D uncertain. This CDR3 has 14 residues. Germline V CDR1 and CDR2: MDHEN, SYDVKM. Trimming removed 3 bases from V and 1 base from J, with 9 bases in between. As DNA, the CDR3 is TGTGCCAGCAGTTTTTCGTCGCAGAACACTGAAGCTTTCTTT. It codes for CASSFSSQNTEAFF.

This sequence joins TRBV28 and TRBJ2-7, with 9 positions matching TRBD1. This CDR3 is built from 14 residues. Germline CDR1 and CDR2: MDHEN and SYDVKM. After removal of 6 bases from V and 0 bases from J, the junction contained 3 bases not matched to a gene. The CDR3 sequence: CASSDRGSSYEQYF. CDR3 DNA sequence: TGTGCCAGCAGCGACAGGGGGAGCTCCTACGAGCAGTACTTC. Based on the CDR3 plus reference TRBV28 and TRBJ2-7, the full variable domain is DVKVTQSSRYLVKRTGEKVFLECVQDMDHENMFWYRQDPGLGLRLIYFSYDVKMKEKGDIPEGYSVSREKKERFSLILESASTNQTSMYLCASSDRGSSYEQYFGPGTRLTVT.

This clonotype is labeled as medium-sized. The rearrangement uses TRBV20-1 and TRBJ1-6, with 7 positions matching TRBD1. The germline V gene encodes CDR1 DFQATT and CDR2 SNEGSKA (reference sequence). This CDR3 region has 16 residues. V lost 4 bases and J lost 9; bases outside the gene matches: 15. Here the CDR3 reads CSAKRGQRAYGSPLHF. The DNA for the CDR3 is TGCAGTGCTAAGAGGGGACAGCGGGCCTATGGTTCACCCCTCCACTTT.

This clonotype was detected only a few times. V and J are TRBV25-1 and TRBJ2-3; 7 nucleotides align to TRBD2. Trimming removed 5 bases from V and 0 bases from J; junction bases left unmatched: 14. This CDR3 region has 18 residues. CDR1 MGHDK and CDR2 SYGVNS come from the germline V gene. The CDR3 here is CASSPPGLSPISTDTQYF. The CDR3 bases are TGTGCCAGCAGTCCGCCGGGACTATCCCCTATTAGCACAGATACGCAGTATTTT. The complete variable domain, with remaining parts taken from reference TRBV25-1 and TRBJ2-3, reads EADIYQTPRYLVIGTGKKITLECSQTMGHDKMYWYQQDPGMELHLIHYSYGVNSTEKGDLSSESTVSRIRTEHFPLTLESARPSHTSQYLCASSPPGLSPISTDTQYFGPGTRLTVL.

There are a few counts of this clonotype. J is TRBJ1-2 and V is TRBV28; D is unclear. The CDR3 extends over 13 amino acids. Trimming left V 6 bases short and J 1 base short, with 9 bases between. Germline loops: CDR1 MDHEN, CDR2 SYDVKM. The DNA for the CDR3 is TGTGCCAGCAGACAGACGATTAACTATGGCTACACCTTC. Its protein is CASRQTINYGYTF.

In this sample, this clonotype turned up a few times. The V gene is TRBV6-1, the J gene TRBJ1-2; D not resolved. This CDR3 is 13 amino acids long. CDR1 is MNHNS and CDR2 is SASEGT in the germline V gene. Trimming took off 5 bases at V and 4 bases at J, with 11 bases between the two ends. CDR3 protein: CASSREVRYGYTF. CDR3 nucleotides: TGTGCCAGCAGTAGGGAGGTTCGCTATGGCTACACCTTC.

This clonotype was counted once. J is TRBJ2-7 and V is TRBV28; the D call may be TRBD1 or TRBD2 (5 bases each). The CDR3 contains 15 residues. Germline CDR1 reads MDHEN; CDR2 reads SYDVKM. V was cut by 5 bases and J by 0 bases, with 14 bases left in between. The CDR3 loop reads CASSAGTSSSYEQYF. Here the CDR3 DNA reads TGTGCCAGCAGTGCCGGGACGTCGAGCTCCTACGAGCAGTACTTC.